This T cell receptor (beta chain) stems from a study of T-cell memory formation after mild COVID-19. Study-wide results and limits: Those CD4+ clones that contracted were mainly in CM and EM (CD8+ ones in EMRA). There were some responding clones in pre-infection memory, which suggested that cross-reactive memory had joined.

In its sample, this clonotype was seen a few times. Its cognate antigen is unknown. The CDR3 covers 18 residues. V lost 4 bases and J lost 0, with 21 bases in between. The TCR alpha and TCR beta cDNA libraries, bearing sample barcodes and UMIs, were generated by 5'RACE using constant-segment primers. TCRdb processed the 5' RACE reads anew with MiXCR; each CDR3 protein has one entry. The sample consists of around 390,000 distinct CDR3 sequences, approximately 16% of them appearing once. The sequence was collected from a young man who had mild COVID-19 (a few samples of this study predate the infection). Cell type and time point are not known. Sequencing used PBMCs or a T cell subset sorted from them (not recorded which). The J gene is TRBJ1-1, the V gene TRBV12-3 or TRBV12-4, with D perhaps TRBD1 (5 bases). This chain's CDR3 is CASSSWTLRDGVNTEAFF. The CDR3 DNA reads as TGTGCCAGCAGTTCTTGGACCCTCAGGGACGGAGTGAACACTGAAGCTTTCTTT.